The clone carrying this T cell receptor (beta chain) showed up just a few times. TCRdb redid the calling of the RT-PCR reads with MiXCR, one entry per CDR3 protein. Here the sample spans about half a million distinct CDR3 sequences, around 25% being singletons. With 0 bases clipped from V and 5 bases from J, the junction kept 7 bases outside the gene matches. The CDR3 has 15 amino acids. Per germline, CDR1 SGHRS and CDR2 YFSETQ. This entry belongs to a study of response to subunit inactivated influenza vaccine. The rearrangement links TRBV5-1 to TRBJ1-1; 7 positions match TRBD1. This sequence was found in a man aged 50 or older who received an inactivated influenza vaccine. Sequencing used CD4+ T cells sorted from PBMCs, obtained roughly 5 days after vaccination. The CDR3 spells CASSLGQGSITEAFF. CDR3 coding DNA: TGCGCCAGCAGCTTGGGACAGGGATCGATTACTGAAGCTTTCTTT.